A selection of T cell receptor beta chains follows, all from one sample in a study of T cell responses to AZD1222 COVID-19 vaccine. Libraries were prepared by immunoSEQ multiplex PCR; TCRdb keeps only in-frame clonotypes and omits some of them. The profile shows some 170,000 clones, roughly 93% of them singletons. The sample in question was peripheral blood, obtained on day 0 of AZD1222 vaccination. The receptors were sampled from an adult in good health. The conserved cysteine and the conserved F or W are not part of the CDR3 here. The order of the fields is J gene, V gene, CDR3 length, clone size, CDR3 protein. Rows may omit the clone size; those that give it use once, few, many or a size class.

J gene: TRBJ1-1
V gene: TRBV13
CDR3 length: 14
clone size: -
CDR3 protein: ASSPGTEEWNTEAF

J gene: TRBJ1-2
V gene: TRBV30
CDR3 length: 11
clone size: -
CDR3 protein: AWSLTGLAGYT

J gene: TRBJ1-5
V gene: TRBV4-3
CDR3 length: 14
clone size: -
CDR3 protein: ASSQGPFGVGQPQH

J gene: TRBJ2-1
V gene: TRBV28
CDR3 length: 15
clone size: -
CDR3 protein: ASSLLAGAVYKVEQF

J gene: TRBJ2-7
V gene: TRBV28
CDR3 length: 13
clone size: -
CDR3 protein: ASSSAHRGVYEQY

J gene: TRBJ2-4
V gene: TRBV2
CDR3 length: 13
clone size: -
CDR3 protein: ASSGTGIAKNIQY

J gene: TRBJ2-3
V gene: TRBV25-1
CDR3 length: 15
clone size: -
CDR3 protein: ASSESGRGQSTDTQY

J gene: TRBJ1-1
V gene: TRBV5-1
CDR3 length: 14
clone size: once
CDR3 protein: ASSFIGGGGGTEAF

J gene: TRBJ2-1
V gene: TRBV7-3
CDR3 length: 14
clone size: -
CDR3 protein: ASSFTGGLSYNEQF

J gene: TRBJ1-2
V gene: TRBV27
CDR3 length: 13
clone size: once
CDR3 protein: ASSRYTGTDYGYT

J gene: TRBJ1-5
V gene: TRBV19
CDR3 length: 14
clone size: -
CDR3 protein: ASSIPVLSDGQPQH

J gene: TRBJ1-2
V gene: TRBV6-5
CDR3 length: 11
clone size: once
CDR3 protein: ASREDSNYGYT

J gene: TRBJ1-4
V gene: TRBV28
CDR3 length: 13
clone size: -
CDR3 protein: ASSAGTANSRKLF

J gene: TRBJ2-7
V gene: TRBV4-1
CDR3 length: 16
clone size: -
CDR3 protein: ASSPWAGTFEGPYEQY

J gene: TRBJ2-1
V gene: TRBV11-2
CDR3 length: 16
clone size: -
CDR3 protein: ASSYRGGLTSSYNEQF

J gene: TRBJ1-1
V gene: TRBV19
CDR3 length: 12
clone size: once
CDR3 protein: ASSNTRQDPRGF

J gene: TRBJ2-7
V gene: TRBV9
CDR3 length: 14
clone size: -
CDR3 protein: ASSVASGGPPDEQY

J gene: TRBJ2-3
V gene: TRBV4-1
CDR3 length: 12
clone size: -
CDR3 protein: ASSHPQGADTQY

J gene: TRBJ1-2
V gene: TRBV7-9
CDR3 length: 11
clone size: -
CDR3 protein: ASSFQGNYGYT

J gene: TRBJ2-7
V gene: TRBV28
CDR3 length: 12
clone size: -
CDR3 protein: ASIPGQGSYEQY

J gene: TRBJ2-2
V gene: TRBV19
CDR3 length: 14
clone size: -
CDR3 protein: ASQHSGTRPTGELF

J gene: TRBJ1-1
V gene: TRBV12-3/TRBV12-4
CDR3 length: 11
clone size: once
CDR3 protein: ASITGGRTEAF

J gene: TRBJ1-2
V gene: TRBV18
CDR3 length: 12
clone size: few
CDR3 protein: ASSPAGANYGYT

J gene: TRBJ1-1
V gene: TRBV6-2/TRBV6-3
CDR3 length: 12
clone size: few
CDR3 protein: ASSYTGGSSEAF

J gene: TRBJ1-3
V gene: TRBV30
CDR3 length: 12
clone size: -
CDR3 protein: AWSNFLSGNTIY

J gene: TRBJ1-2
V gene: TRBV6-5
CDR3 length: 11
clone size: -
CDR3 protein: ASRRDTDYGYT

J gene: TRBJ2-1
V gene: TRBV2
CDR3 length: 14
clone size: -
CDR3 protein: ASIEWTSGGLNEQF

J gene: TRBJ1-3
V gene: TRBV20-1
CDR3 length: 9
clone size: -
CDR3 protein: SARHGNTIY

J gene: TRBJ1-2
V gene: TRBV6-5
CDR3 length: 14
clone size: few
CDR3 protein: ASSYSPGQAAEGYT

J gene: TRBJ1-1
V gene: TRBV6-5
CDR3 length: 9
clone size: -
CDR3 protein: ASPGVGHAF

J gene: TRBJ1-1
V gene: TRBV12-3/TRBV12-4
CDR3 length: 9
clone size: -
CDR3 protein: ASSGGTEAF

J gene: TRBJ1-1
V gene: TRBV18
CDR3 length: 11
clone size: -
CDR3 protein: ASSISQDAEAF

J gene: TRBJ1-5
V gene: TRBV6-5
CDR3 length: 13
clone size: -
CDR3 protein: ASRYTHDSNQPQH

J gene: TRBJ1-2
V gene: TRBV12-3/TRBV12-4
CDR3 length: 11
clone size: -
CDR3 protein: ASRPQAGEGYT

J gene: TRBJ2-7
V gene: TRBV5-6
CDR3 length: 11
clone size: -
CDR3 protein: ASSLARSYEQY

J gene: TRBJ2-3
V gene: TRBV4-3
CDR3 length: 10
clone size: -
CDR3 protein: ASSRGTDTQY

J gene: TRBJ2-2
V gene: TRBV6-1
CDR3 length: 14
clone size: -
CDR3 protein: ASSDPPGTNTGELF

J gene: TRBJ2-2
V gene: TRBV9
CDR3 length: 14
clone size: -
CDR3 protein: ASSVSPGSNTGELF

J gene: TRBJ2-7
V gene: TRBV7-2
CDR3 length: 13
clone size: -
CDR3 protein: ASSPRTGGLYEQY

J gene: TRBJ2-7
V gene: TRBV6-5
CDR3 length: 13
clone size: -
CDR3 protein: ASSYRMKGWDEQY

J gene: TRBJ1-2
V gene: TRBV5-8
CDR3 length: 14
clone size: -
CDR3 protein: ASTINDLLEDYGYT

J gene: TRBJ1-1
V gene: TRBV11-2
CDR3 length: 11
clone size: -
CDR3 protein: ASSLGTFTEAF

J gene: TRBJ1-1
V gene: TRBV14
CDR3 length: 13
clone size: -
CDR3 protein: ASSQDLRGLTEAF

J gene: TRBJ2-7
V gene: TRBV9
CDR3 length: 13
clone size: -
CDR3 protein: ASSTGTPSSYEQY

J gene: TRBJ2-5
V gene: TRBV4-2
CDR3 length: 14
clone size: -
CDR3 protein: ASSQDLSALGETQY

J gene: TRBJ1-3
V gene: TRBV6-7
CDR3 length: 12
clone size: -
CDR3 protein: ASIYSNCGNTIY

J gene: TRBJ1-4
V gene: TRBV2
CDR3 length: 11
clone size: -
CDR3 protein: ASRGSLNEKLF

J gene: TRBJ1-1
V gene: TRBV6-5
CDR3 length: 11
clone size: once
CDR3 protein: ASRAGESAEAF

J gene: TRBJ1-3
V gene: TRBV30
CDR3 length: 14
clone size: once
CDR3 protein: AWSWFGGSSGNTIY

J gene: TRBJ2-7
V gene: TRBV3-1/TRBV3-2
CDR3 length: 11
clone size: -
CDR3 protein: ASSLNSPYEQY

J gene: TRBJ1-5
V gene: TRBV7-9
CDR3 length: 13
clone size: -
CDR3 protein: ASSATGGFNQPQH

J gene: TRBJ1-1
V gene: TRBV2
CDR3 length: 12
clone size: few
CDR3 protein: ASSAGLMNTEAF

J gene: TRBJ2-3
V gene: TRBV18
CDR3 length: 14
clone size: -
CDR3 protein: ASSRYPSASTDTQY